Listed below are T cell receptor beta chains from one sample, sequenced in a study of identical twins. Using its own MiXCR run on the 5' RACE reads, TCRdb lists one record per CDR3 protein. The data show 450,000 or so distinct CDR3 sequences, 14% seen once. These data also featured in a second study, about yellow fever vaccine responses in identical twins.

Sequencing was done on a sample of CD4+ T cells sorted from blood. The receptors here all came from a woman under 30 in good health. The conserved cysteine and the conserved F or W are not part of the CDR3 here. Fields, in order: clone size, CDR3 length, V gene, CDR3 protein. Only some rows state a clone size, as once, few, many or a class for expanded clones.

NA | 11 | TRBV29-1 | SATTKTANEQY
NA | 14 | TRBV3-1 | ASSQGTGRGLYEQY
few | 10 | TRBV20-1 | SARRSPNEQF
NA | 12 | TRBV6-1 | ASRADSGSYEQY
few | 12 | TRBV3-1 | ASSQDFSGETQY
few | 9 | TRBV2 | ASRPPDTQY
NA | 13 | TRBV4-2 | ASSRNSGRLETQY
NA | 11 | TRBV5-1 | ASSLPLAETQY
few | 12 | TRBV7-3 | ASSLNPGTYEQY
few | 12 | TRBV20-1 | SAGESSYQETQY
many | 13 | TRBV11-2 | ASSTGQLAKNIQY
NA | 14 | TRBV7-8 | ASSSLARYSAYEQY
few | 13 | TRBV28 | ASSFAGQVVYEQY
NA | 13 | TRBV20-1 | SARPLAGPTYEQY